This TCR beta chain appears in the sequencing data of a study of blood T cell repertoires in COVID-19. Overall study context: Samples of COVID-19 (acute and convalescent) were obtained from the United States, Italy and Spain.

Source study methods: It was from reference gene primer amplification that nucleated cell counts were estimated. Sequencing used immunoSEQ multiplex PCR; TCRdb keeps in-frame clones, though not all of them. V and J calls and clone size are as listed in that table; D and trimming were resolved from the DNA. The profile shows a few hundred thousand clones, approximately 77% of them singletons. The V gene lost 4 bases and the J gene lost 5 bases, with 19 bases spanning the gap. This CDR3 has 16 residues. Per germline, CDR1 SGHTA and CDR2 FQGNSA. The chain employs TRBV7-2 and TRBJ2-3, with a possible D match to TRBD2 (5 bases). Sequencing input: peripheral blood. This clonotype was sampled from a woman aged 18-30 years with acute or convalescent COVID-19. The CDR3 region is CASSYYLRGDEDTQYF. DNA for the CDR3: TGTGCCAGCAGCTACTATCTACGGGGAGATGAAGATACGCAGTATTTT. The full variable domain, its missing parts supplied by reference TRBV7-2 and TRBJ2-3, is GAGVSQSPSNKVTEKGKDVELRCDPISGHTALYWYRQSLGQGLEFLIYFQGNSAPDKSGLPSDRFSAERTGGSVSTLTIQRTQQEDSAVYLCASSYYLRGDEDTQYFGPGTRLTVL.